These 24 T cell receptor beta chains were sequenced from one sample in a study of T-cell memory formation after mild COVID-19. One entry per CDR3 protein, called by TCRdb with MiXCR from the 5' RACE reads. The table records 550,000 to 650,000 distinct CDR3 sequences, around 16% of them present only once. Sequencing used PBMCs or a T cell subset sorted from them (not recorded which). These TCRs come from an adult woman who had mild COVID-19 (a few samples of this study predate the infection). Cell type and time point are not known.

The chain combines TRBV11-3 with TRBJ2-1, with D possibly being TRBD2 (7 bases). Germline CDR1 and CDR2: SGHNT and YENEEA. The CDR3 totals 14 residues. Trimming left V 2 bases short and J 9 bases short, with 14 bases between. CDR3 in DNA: TGTGCCAGCAGCTTACGGTGGGAGGGGGGTGAGCAGTTCTTC. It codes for CASSLRWEGGEQFF. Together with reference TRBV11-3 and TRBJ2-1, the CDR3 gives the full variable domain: EAGVVQSPRYKIIEKKQPVAFWCNPISGHNTLYWYLQNLGQGPELLIRYENEEAVDDSQLPKDRFSAERLKGVDSTLKIQPAELGDSAVYLCASSLRWEGGEQFFGPGTRLTVL.

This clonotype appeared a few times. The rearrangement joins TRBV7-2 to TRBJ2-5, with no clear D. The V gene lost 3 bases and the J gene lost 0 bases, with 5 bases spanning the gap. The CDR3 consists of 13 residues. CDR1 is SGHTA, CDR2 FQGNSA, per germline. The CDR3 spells CASSLTYQETQYF. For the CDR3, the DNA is TGTGCCAGCAGCTTGACTTACCAAGAGACCCAGTACTTC.

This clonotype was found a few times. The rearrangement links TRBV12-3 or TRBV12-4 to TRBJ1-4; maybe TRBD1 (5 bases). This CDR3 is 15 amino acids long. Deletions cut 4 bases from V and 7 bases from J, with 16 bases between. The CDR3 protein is CASSSRGGGFEKLFF. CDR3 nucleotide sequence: TGTGCCAGCAGTTCTCGCGGGGGAGGGTTTGAAAAACTGTTTTTT.

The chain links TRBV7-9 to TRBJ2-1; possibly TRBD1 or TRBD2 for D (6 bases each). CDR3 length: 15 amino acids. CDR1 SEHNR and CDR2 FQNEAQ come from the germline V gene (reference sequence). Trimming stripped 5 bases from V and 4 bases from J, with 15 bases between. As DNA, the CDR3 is TGTGCCAGCAGCGCCCCGGGGGCGGGATACAATGAGCAGTTCTTC. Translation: CASSAPGAGYNEQFF.

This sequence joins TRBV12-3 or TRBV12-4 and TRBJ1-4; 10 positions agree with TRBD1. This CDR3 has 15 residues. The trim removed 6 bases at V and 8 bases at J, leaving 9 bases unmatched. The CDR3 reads CASSTDRGRKEKLFF. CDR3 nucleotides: TGTGCCAGCAGCACGGACAGGGGGAGGAAAGAAAAACTGTTTTTT.

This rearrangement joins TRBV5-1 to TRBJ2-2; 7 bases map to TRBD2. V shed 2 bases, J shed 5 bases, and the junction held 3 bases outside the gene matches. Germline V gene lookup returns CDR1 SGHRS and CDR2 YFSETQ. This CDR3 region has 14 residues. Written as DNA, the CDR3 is TGCGCCAGCAGCTTCGCTAGCGGAACCGGGGAGCTGTTTTTT. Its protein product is CASSFASGTGELFF. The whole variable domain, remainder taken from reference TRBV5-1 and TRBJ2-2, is KAGVTQTPRYLIKTRGQQVTLSCSPISGHRSVSWYQQTPGQGLQFLFEYFSETQRNKGNFPGRFSGRQFSNSRSEMNVSTLELGDSALYLCASSFASGTGELFFGEGSRLTVL.

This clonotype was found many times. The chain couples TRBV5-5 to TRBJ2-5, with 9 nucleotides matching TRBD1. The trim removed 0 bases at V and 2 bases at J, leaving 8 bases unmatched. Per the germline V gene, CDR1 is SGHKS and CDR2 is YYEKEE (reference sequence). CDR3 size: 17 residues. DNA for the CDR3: TGTGCCAGCAGCTTGGGGCCCGGGACAGGGTTTCAAGAGACCCAGTACTTC. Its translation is CASSLGPGTGFQETQYF.

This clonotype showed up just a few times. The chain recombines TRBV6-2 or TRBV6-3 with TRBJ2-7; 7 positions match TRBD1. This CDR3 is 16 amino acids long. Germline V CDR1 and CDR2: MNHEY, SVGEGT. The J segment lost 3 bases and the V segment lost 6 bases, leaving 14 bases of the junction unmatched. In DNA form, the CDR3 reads TGTGCCAGCAGAGCAATCCCCGGGACAGTTAGCTACGAGCAGTACTTC. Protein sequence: CASRAIPGTVSYEQYF.

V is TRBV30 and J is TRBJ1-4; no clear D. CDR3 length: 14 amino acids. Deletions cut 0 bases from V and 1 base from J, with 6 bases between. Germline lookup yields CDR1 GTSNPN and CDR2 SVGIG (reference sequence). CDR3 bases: TGTGCCTGGAGTGTAGGGAAAACTAATGAAAAACTGTTTTTT. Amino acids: CAWSVGKTNEKLFF.

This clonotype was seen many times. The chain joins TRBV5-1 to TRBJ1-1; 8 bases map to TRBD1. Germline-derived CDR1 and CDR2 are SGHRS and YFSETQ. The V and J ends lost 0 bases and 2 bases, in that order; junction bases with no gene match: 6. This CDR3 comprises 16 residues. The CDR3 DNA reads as TGCGCCAGCAGCTTGGACAGGACAGGGAGAAACACTGAAGCTTTCTTT. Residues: CASSLDRTGRNTEAFF.

CDR3 residues: CASSLAPMEGAFYNEQFF. The CDR3 DNA reads as TGTGCCAGCAGCTTAGCCCCTATGGAGGGAGCGTTCTACAATGAGCAGTTCTTC. The chain links TRBV7-9 to TRBJ2-1, with D tentatively TRBD2 (6 bases). This CDR3 contains 18 residues. In germline, CDR1 is SEHNR, CDR2 FQNEAQ (reference sequence). Trimming took off 0 bases at V and 3 bases at J, with 18 bases between the two ends.

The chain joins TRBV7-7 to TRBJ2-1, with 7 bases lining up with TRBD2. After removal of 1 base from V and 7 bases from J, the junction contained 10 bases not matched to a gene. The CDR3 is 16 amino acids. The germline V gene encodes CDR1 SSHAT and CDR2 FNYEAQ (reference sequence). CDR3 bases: TGTGCCAGCAGCTTAGTGGTAGCGGGCCCCGGGAATGAGCAGTTCTTC. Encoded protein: CASSLVVAGPGNEQFF.

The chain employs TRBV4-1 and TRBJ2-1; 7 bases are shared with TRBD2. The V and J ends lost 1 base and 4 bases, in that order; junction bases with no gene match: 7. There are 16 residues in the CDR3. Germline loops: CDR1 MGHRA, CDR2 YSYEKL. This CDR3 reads CASSQVVGLTYNEQFF. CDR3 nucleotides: TGCGCCAGCAGCCAAGTCGTGGGACTAACATACAATGAGCAGTTCTTC.

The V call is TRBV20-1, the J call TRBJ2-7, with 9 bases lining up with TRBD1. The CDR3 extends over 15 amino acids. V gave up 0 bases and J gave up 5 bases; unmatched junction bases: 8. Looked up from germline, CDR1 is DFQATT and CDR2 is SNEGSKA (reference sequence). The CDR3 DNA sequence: TGCAGTGCTAGAGATGGGTCCGGGACAGGGAACGAGCAGTACTTC. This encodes CSARDGSGTGNEQYF.

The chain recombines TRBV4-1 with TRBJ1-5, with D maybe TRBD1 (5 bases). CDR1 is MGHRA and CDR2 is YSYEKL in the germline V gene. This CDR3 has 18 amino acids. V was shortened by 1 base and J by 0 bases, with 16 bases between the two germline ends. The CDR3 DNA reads TGCGCCAGCAGCCAAGGCCAGACGCAGGGTGCTAGCAATCAGCCCCAGCATTTT. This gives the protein CASSQGQTQGASNQPQHF.

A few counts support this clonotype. Here the CDR3 DNA reads TGTGCCAGCTCACCCCTACAGGGAGGGAGCACTGAAGCTTTCTTT. It yields the protein CASSPLQGGSTEAFF. The chain has TRBV18 and TRBJ1-1; perhaps TRBD1 as D (6 bases). Germline CDR1 is KGHSH and CDR2 is LQKENI. V lost 3 bases, J lost 4 bases, and 15 bases lay in between. The CDR3 contains 15 residues.

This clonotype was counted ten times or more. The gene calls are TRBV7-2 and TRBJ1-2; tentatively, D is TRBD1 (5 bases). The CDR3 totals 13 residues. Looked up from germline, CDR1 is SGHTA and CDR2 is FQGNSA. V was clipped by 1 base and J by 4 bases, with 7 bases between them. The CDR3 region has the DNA TGTGCCAGCAGCTTAGGGGGGAGCTATGGCTACACCTTC. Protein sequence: CASSLGGSYGYTF.

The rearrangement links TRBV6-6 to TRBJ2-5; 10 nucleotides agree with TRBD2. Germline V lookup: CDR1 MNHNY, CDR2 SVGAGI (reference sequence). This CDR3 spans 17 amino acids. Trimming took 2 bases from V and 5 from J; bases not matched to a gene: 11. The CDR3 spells CASSYAGASGSRETQYF. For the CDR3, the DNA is TGTGCCAGCAGTTACGCGGGAGCTAGCGGGAGTAGGGAGACCCAGTACTTC.

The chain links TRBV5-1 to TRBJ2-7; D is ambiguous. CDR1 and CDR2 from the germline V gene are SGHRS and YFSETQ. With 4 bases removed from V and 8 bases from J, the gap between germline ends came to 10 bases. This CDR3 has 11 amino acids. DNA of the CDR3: TGCGCCAGCAGCGTTGACGTTAAGCAGTACTTC. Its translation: CASSVDVKQYF.

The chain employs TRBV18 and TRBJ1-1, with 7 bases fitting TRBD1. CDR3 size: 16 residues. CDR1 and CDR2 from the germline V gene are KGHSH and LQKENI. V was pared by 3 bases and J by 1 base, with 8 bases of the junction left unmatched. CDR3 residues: CASSPRRGTANTEAFF. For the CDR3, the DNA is TGTGCCAGCTCACCGCGCCGAGGGACAGCGAACACTGAAGCTTTCTTT.

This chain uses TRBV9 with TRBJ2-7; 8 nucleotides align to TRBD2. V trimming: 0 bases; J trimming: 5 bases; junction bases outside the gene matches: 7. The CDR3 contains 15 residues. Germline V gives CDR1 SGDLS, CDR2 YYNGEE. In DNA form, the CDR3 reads TGTGCCAGCAGCGTAGGGGGTAGCGGGAACCACGAGCAGTACTTC. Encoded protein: CASSVGGSGNHEQYF.

CDR3 residues: CASSTGVGEKLFF. CDR3 coding DNA: TGTGCCAGCAGCACAGGGGTGGGCGAAAAACTGTTTTTT. This chain connects TRBV12-3 or TRBV12-4 to TRBJ1-4, with 7 nucleotides matching TRBD1. Trimming at V came to 6 bases and at J to 8 bases, leaving 6 bases not matched to a gene. CDR3 length equals 13 residues.

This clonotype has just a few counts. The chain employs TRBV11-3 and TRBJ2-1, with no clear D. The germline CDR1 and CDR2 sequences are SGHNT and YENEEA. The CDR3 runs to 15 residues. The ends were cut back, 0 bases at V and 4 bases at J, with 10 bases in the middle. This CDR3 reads CASSLDSTIYNEQFF. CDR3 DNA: TGTGCCAGCAGCTTAGATTCCACTATTTACAATGAGCAGTTCTTC.

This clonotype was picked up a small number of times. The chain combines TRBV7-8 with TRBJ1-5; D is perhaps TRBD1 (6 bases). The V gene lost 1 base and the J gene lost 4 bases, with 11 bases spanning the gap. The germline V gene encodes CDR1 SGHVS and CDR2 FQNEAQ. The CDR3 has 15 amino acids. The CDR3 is CASSLEGGDNQPQHF. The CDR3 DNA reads TGTGCCAGCAGCTTAGAGGGGGGAGATAATCAGCCCCAGCATTTT.